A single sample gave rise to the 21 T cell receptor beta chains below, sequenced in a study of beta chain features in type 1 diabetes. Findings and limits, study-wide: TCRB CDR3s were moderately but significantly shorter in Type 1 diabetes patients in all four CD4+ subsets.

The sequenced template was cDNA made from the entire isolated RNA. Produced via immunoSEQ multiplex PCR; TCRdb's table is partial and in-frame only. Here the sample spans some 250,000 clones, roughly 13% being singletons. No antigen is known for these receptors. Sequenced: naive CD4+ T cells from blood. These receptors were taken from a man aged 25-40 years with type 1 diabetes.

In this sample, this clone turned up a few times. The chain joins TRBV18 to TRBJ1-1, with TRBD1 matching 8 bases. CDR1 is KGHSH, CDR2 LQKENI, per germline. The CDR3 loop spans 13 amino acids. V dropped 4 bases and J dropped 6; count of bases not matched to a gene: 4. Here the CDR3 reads CASSLGDRPEAFF. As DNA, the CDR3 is TGTGCCAGCTCACTCGGGGACAGGCCTGAAGCTTTCTTT.

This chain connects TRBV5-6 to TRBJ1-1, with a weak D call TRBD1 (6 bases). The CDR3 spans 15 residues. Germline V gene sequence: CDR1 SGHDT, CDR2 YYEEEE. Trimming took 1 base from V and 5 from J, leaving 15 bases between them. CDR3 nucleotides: TGTGCCAGCAGCTTGCCTCCAGGGGAATGGACTGAAGCTTTCTTT. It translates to CASSLPPGEWTEAFF.

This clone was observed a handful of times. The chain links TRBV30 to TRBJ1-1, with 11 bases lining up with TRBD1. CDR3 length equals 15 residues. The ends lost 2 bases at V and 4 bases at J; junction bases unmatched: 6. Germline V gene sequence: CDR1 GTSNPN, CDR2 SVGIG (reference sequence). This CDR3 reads CAWSPPGTGGTEAFF. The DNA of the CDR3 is TGTGCCTGGAGTCCCCCCGGGACAGGGGGCACTGAAGCTTTCTTT.

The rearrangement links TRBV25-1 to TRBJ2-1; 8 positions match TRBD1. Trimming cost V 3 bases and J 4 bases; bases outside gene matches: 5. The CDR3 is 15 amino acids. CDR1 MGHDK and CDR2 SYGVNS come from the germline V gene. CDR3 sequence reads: CASSDQGAGYNEQFF. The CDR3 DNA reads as TGTGCCAGCAGTGATCAGGGGGCTGGATACAATGAGCAGTTCTTC.

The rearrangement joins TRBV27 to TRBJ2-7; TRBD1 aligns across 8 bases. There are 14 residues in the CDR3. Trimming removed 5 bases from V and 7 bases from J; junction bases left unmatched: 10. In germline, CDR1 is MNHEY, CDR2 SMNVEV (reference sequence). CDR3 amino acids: CASSQNRGTGEQYF. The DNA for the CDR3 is TGTGCCAGCAGTCAGAACAGGGGGACGGGTGAGCAGTACTTC.

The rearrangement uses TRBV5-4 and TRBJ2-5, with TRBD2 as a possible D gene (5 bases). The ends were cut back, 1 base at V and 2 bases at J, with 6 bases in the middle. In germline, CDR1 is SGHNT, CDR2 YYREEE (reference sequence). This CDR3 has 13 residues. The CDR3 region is CASSLTSQETQYF. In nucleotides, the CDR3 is TGTGCCAGCAGCTTGACTAGTCAAGAGACCCAGTACTTC.

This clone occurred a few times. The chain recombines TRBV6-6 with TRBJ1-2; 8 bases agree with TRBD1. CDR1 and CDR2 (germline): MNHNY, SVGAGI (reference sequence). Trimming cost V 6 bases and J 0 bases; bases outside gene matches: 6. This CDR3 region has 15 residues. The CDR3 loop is CASRAGQVANYGYTF. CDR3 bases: TGTGCCAGCAGGGCGGGACAGGTCGCTAACTATGGCTACACCTTC.

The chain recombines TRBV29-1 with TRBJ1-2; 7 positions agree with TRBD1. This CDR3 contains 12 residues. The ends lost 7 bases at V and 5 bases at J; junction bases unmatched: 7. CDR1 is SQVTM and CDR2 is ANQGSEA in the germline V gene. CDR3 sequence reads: CSGRTGGYGYTF. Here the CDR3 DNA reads TGCAGCGGGCGGACAGGAGGATATGGCTACACCTTC.

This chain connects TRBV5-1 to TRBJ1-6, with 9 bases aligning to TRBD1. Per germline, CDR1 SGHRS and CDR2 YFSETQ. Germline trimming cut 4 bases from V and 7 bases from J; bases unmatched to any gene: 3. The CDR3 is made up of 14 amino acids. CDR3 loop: CASSIGQGNSPLHF. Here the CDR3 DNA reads TGCGCCAGCAGCATAGGACAGGGGAATTCACCCCTCCACTTT.

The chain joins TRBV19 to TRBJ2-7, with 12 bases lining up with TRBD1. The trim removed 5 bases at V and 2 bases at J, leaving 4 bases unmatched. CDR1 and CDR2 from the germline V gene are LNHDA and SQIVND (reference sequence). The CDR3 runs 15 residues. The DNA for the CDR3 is TGTGCCAGTAGTGATGGGACAGGGGGCGCCTACGAGCAGTACTTC. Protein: CASSDGTGGAYEQYF.

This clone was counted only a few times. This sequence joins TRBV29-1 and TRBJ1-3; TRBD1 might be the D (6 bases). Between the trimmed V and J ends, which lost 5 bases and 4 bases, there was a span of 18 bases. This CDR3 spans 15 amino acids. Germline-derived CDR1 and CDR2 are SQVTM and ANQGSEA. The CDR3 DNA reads TGCAGCGTTACCACCACAGGGCAAGCGGGAAACACCATATATTTT. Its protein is CSVTTTGQAGNTIYF.

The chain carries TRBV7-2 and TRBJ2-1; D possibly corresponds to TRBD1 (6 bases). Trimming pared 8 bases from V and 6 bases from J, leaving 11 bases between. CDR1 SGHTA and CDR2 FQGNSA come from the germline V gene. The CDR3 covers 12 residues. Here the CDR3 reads CASLQDSNEQFF. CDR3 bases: TGTGCCAGCCTCCAGGACAGCAATGAGCAGTTCTTC.

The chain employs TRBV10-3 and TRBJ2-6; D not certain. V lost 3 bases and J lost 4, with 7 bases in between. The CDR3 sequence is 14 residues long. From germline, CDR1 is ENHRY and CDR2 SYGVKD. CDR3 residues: CAISDLRGANVLTF. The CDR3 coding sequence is TGTGCCATCAGTGATTTGAGGGGGGCCAACGTCCTGACTTTC.

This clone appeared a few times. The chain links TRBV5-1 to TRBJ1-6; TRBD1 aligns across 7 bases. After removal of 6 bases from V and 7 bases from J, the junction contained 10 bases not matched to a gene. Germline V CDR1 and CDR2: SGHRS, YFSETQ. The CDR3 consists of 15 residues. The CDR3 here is CASTQVTGLNSPLHF. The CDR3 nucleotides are TGCGCCAGCACACAGGTGACAGGGTTGAATTCACCCCTCCACTTT.

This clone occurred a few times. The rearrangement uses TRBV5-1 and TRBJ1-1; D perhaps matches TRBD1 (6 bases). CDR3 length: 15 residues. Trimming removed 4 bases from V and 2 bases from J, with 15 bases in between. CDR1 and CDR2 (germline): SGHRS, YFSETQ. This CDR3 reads CASSIATGINTEAFF. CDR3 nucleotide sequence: TGCGCCAGCAGCATTGCGACAGGTATCAACACTGAAGCTTTCTTT.

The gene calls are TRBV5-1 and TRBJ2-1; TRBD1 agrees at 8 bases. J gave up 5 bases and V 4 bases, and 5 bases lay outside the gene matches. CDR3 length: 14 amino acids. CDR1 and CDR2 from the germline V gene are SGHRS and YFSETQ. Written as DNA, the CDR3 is TGCGCCAGCAGCACGCAGGGACAGGACAATGAGCAGTTCTTC. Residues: CASSTQGQDNEQFF.

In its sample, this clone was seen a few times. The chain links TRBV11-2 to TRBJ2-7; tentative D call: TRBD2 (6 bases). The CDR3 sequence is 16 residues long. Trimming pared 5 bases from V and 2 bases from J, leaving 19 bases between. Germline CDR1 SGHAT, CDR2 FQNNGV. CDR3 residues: CASSPHLMGLTYEQYF. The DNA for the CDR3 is TGTGCCAGCAGCCCCCACCTCATGGGACTTACCTACGAGCAGTACTTC.

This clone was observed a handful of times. The CDR3 nucleotides read TGTGCCAGCAGCCAAGATTCGGGACTTGGAAACGAGCAGTACTTC. Protein sequence: CASSQDSGLGNEQYF. This rearrangement joins TRBV4-2 to TRBJ2-7; D is possibly TRBD2 (6 bases). V lost 0 bases and J 5 bases, leaving 14 bases between the germline ends. Germline CDR1 reads LGHNA; CDR2 reads YNFKEQ. The CDR3 runs 15 residues.

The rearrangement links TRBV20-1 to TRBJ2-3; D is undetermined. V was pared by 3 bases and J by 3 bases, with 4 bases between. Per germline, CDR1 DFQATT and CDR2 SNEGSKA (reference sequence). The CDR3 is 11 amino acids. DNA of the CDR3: TGCAGTGCTAGGAGGACAGATACGCAGTATTTT. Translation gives CSARRTDTQYF.

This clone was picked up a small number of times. CDR3: CASSFTPASGGADTQYF. The CDR3 region has the DNA TGTGCCAGCAGCTTTACTCCGGCTAGCGGGGGGGCAGATACGCAGTATTTT. The rearrangement uses TRBV11-2 and TRBJ2-3; TRBD2 matches 12 bases. Per germline, CDR1 SGHAT and CDR2 FQNNGV. V shed 3 bases and J 4 bases; nucleotides not matched to a gene: 8. The CDR3 spans 17 residues.

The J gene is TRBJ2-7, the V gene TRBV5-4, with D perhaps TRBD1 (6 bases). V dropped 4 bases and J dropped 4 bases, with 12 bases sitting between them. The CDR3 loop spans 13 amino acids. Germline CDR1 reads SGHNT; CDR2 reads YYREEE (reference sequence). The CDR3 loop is CASSLGAQYEQYF. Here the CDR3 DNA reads TGTGCCAGCAGCCTGGGGGCTCAATACGAGCAGTACTTC. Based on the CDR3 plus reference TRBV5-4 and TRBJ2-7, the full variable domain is ETGVTQSPTHLIKTRGQQVTLRCSSQSGHNTVSWYQQALGQGPQFIFQYYREEENGRGNFPPRFSGLQFPNYSSELNVNALELDDSALYLCASSLGAQYEQYFGPGTRLTVT.